This entry describes one TCR beta chain. Original processing methods: Reference gene primer amplification yielded estimated nucleated cell counts. Only in-frame clones appear in the TCRdb table, and some are missing; sequencing was by immunoSEQ multiplex PCR. Clonal size and the V and J genes are those of that table, whereas D and trimming came from the DNA. Of about 240,000 clones in the sample, 87% were seen once. This entry comes from a study of blood T cell repertoires in COVID-19. Turning to the study itself: Both acute and convalescent COVID-19 samples were obtained from the United States, Italy and Spain. In each case, the material was cDNA or gDNA derived from T cells, B-cell-depleted T cells, or PBMCs.

The germline V gene has CDR1 SGDLS and CDR2 YYNGEE. V dropped 3 bases and J dropped 4; count of bases not matched to a gene: 4. CDR3 length: 14 amino acids. V gene TRBV9 combines with J gene TRBJ2-4; 7 bases line up with TRBD2. The source material was peripheral blood. The TCR was taken from a man between 60 and 75 years old who had recovered from COVID-19. The CDR3 coding sequence is TGTGCCAGCAGCGAAGGACTAGTGAAAAACATTCAGTACTTC. Its protein is CASSEGLVKNIQYF.